A single sample is the source of the 15 T cell receptor beta chains below, sequenced in a study of T cell repertoires in cytomegalovirus infection. MiXCR was run by TCRdb on the reads, yielding one entry per CDR3 protein. The repertoire holds some 800,000 distinct CDR3 sequences, 30% to 35% seen once, with roughly 12% in the top ten. Their cognate antigens are unknown. Sequenced material: cultured CD8+ T cells from PBMCs, taken from culture after CMV antigen stimulation. These receptors came from a human donor in good health (CMV status not recorded). Some clones in this sample may be carry-over from other donors' samples.

The sample holds a few counts of this clonotype. The chain uses TRBV4-1 and TRBJ2-7; the match to TRBD2 covers 13 bases. The CDR3 is 16 amino acids. Per the germline V gene, CDR1 is MGHRA and CDR2 is YSYEKL. After removal of 4 bases from V and 2 bases from J, the junction contained 5 bases not matched to a gene. The CDR3: CASSRTTSGGAYEQYF. The CDR3 DNA follows: TGCGCCAGCAGCCGGACCACTAGCGGGGGGGCCTACGAGCAGTACTTC.

This sequence joins TRBV6-6 and TRBJ2-7, with D possibly being TRBD1 or TRBD2 (6 bases each). The germline CDR1 and CDR2 sequences are MNHNY and SVGAGI (reference sequence). V was shortened by 2 bases and J by 4 bases, with 15 bases between the two germline ends. This CDR3 is 15 amino acids long. CDR3 loop: CASSYGSGDIYEQYF. The CDR3 DNA follows: TGTGCCAGCAGTTACGGTTCGGGGGACATTTACGAGCAGTACTTC.

This clonotype was picked up a small number of times. The V gene is TRBV27, the J gene TRBJ1-3, with D possibly being TRBD1 (6 bases). The V and J ends lost 5 bases and 4 bases respectively, with 15 bases between them. The CDR3 is made up of 15 amino acids. Germline CDR1 reads MNHEY; CDR2 reads SMNVEV (reference sequence). In nucleotides, the CDR3 is TGTGCCAGCAGTCCGACGGGGGCTCTCGGAAACACCATATATTTT. This gives the protein CASSPTGALGNTIYF.

This clonotype was counted only a few times. CDR3 sequence: CASSRTGEGNQPQHF. CDR3 sequence (DNA): TGTGCCAGCAGCAGGACAGGGGAAGGCAATCAGCCCCAGCATTTT. This chain connects TRBV2 to TRBJ1-5; 9 bases line up with TRBD1. CDR3 size: 15 residues. Looked up from germline, CDR1 is SNHLY and CDR2 is FYNNEI. V dropped 6 bases and J dropped 2; count of bases not matched to a gene: 5.

This clonotype was observed a few times. The rearrangement links TRBV5-1 to TRBJ2-3, with a weak D call TRBD2 (6 bases). CDR3 length: 15 amino acids. Trimming took 6 bases from V and 2 from J, leaving 16 bases between them. The germline CDR1 and CDR2 sequences are SGHRS and YFSETQ. CDR3 residues: CASTPSGEITDTQYF. CDR3 bases: TGCGCCAGCACACCGTCGGGGGAGATCACAGATACGCAGTATTTT.

A few counts support this clonotype. The chain uses TRBV19 and TRBJ2-1, with TRBD2 identical over 7 bases. The CDR3 is made up of 17 amino acids. The J segment lost 12 bases and the V segment lost 2 bases, leaving 19 bases of the junction unmatched. Germline CDR1 reads LNHDA; CDR2 reads SQIVND (reference sequence). The DNA of the CDR3 is TGTGCCAGTAGTATATCGAGCGGGGAGGTGGTGAGTGAATGGCAGTTCTTC. Translated, it gives CASSISSGEVVSEWQFF.

Only a few counts were recorded for this clonotype. This chain joins TRBV5-8 and TRBJ2-7; D ambiguous. This CDR3 spans 13 amino acids. With 3 bases removed from V and 2 bases from J, the gap between germline ends came to 9 bases. Germline V lookup: CDR1 SGHTS, CDR2 YDEGEE. The CDR3 DNA sequence: TGTGCCAGCAGCTCCGGGTTCCCCTACGAGCAGTACTTC. Its translation: CASSSGFPYEQYF.

This clonotype was seen at least ten times. The CDR3 reads CASSLRQPSYNEQFF. The CDR3 DNA is TGTGCCAGCAGTTTAAGACAGCCCTCCTACAATGAGCAGTTCTTC. V usage is TRBV28 and J usage is TRBJ2-1, with TRBD1 as a possible D gene (5 bases). The germline V and J ends were trimmed by 2 bases and 0 bases, with 8 bases remaining between them. The CDR3 spans 15 residues. Per the germline V gene, CDR1 is MDHEN and CDR2 is SYDVKM.

This clonotype was seen at least ten times. V gene TRBV7-2 combines with J gene TRBJ2-1; 8 bases are a match to TRBD2. This CDR3 has 16 residues. The junction had 12 bases not matched to a gene; V was cut back by 5 bases and J by 6 bases. The V gene's germline CDR1 is SGHTA and CDR2 FQGNSA. The CDR3 sequence is CASSPKGLVPGNEQFF. Here the CDR3 DNA reads TGTGCCAGCAGCCCAAAGGGACTAGTCCCGGGCAATGAGCAGTTCTTC.

About this clonotype: Sequence at one end of the junction differs from germline and may be a read error. The chain couples TRBV12-3 or TRBV12-4 to TRBJ1-5; unclear D gene. This CDR3 has 16 residues. The CDR3 DNA reads as TGTGCCTGCAGTTTATCTGGTCCCGGAGGCAATCAGCCCCAGCATTTT. This translates into CACSLSGPGGNQPQHF.

The rearrangement links TRBV5-6 to TRBJ1-5; possibly TRBD1 for D (5 bases). Trimming removed 4 bases at V and 11 bases at J, with 22 bases between. Germline lookup yields CDR1 SGHDT and CDR2 YYEEEE. The CDR3 loop spans 15 amino acids. DNA for the CDR3: TGTGCCAGCAGCGCCGGGACGGCTGGTTCCAAGTCCCAGCATTTT. Its protein product is CASSAGTAGSKSQHF.

A few counts support this clonotype. J is TRBJ1-1 and V is TRBV10-3; D is undetermined. This CDR3 region has 12 residues. Trimming left V 11 bases short and J 7 bases short, with 17 bases between. CDR1 and CDR2 (germline): ENHRY, SYGVKD. The CDR3 DNA reads TGTGCCGCCCTCTCCGTTAGGTATGAAGCTTTCTTT. This sequence encodes CAALSVRYEAFF.

There are a few counts of this clonotype. This rearrangement joins TRBV12-3 or TRBV12-4 to TRBJ1-5; unclear D gene. V dropped 5 bases and J dropped 8 bases, with 13 bases sitting between them. The CDR3 has 13 amino acids. The CDR3 is CASSDLHTEPQHF. CDR3 sequence (DNA): TGTGCCAGCAGTGACCTACATACCGAGCCCCAGCATTTT.

This clonotype has only a few counts. The CDR3 DNA is TGTGCCAGCAGCTTATACGGGGATATGAACACTGAAGCTTTCTTT. This codes for CASSLYGDMNTEAFF. V usage is TRBV7-9 and J usage is TRBJ1-1; D ambiguous. The germline gives CDR1 SEHNR, CDR2 FQNEAQ (reference sequence). The CDR3 loop spans 15 amino acids. V dropped 2 bases and J dropped 0 bases, with 10 bases sitting between them.

This clonotype has a handful of counts. This chain uses TRBV27 with TRBJ2-3, with D hard to call. Trimming left V 0 bases short and J 2 bases short, with 3 bases between. This CDR3 is 13 amino acids long. Looked up from germline, CDR1 is MNHEY and CDR2 is SMNVEV (reference sequence). DNA of the CDR3: TGTGCCAGCAGTTTATCGACCACAGATACGCAGTATTTT. Amino acids: CASSLSTTDTQYF.